These 2 T cell receptor beta chains came from one sample sequenced in a study of T cells in Graves' hyperthyroidism and ophthalmopathy. Amplification yielded TCR beta CDR3 regions, with RNA transcripts as the source. With the HTBI primer set, the TCR CDR3 went through a first round of RT-PCR. TCRdb re-derived calls from the multiplex PCR reads in MiXCR, one entry per CDR3 protein. The sample lists about 720,000 distinct CDR3 sequences, less than 20% occurring once. Source material: blood. The receptors stem from a man in his late teens or twenties with Graves' hyperthyroidism.

This clonotype has ten or more counts. The chain combines TRBV6-2 or TRBV6-3 with TRBJ2-3, with TRBD2 identical over 10 bases. This CDR3 comprises 15 residues. After removal of 4 bases from V and 4 bases from J, the junction contained 5 bases not matched to a gene. Germline loops: CDR1 MNHEY, CDR2 SVGEGT. The CDR3 nucleotides read TGTGCCAGCAGTTTCGCTAGCGGGAGCGCAGATACGCAGTATTTT. Translation gives CASSFASGSADTQYF.

This clonotype showed up many times. The V and J genes are TRBV3-1 and TRBJ1-2; TRBD1 is a possible D gene (6 bases). CDR1 is LGHDT and CDR2 is YNNKEL in the germline V gene (reference sequence). The V end was cut by 2 bases, the J end by 11 bases, with 12 bases between. The CDR3 is 12 residues long. The CDR3 nucleotides are TGTGCCAGCAGCCAAACTGGACAGATTTACACCTTC. It specifies CASSQTGQIYTF.